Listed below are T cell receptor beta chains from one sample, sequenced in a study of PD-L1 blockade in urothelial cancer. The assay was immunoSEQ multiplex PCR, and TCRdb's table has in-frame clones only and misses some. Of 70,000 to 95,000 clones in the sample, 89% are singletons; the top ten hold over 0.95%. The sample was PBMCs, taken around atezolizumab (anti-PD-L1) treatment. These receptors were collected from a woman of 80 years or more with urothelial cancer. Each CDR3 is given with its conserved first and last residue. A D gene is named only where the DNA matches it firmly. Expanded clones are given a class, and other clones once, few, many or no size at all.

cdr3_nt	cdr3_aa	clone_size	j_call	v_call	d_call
TGTGCCAGCTCTCTAGGTTCGGGGGACACTGAAGCTTTCTTT	CASSLGSGDTEAFF	.	TRBJ1-1	TRBV18	.
TGTGCCAGCAGCCACCCCAGGGGGCGTCGGAATGGCTACACCTTC	CASSHPRGRRNGYTF	.	TRBJ1-2	TRBV7-9	TRBD1
TGTGCCAGTTCCGATAGACAGTATGGCTACACCTTC	CASSDRQYGYTF	once	TRBJ1-2	TRBV18	.
TGTGCCAGCAGCGCCCAGGGGAAAGAGACCCAGTACTTC	CASSAQGKETQYF	.	TRBJ2-5	TRBV7-3	.
TGTGCCAGCAGCTTAGCGCTGGGGGGGAACGCCCAAGAGACCCAGTACTTC	CASSLALGGNAQETQYF	.	TRBJ2-5	TRBV7-9	TRBD2
TGTGCCAGCACTAGACTAGCACTAGGGGATGAGCAGTTCTTC	CASTRLALGDEQFF	.	TRBJ2-1	TRBV28	TRBD2
TGTGCCAGCTCGACGGGGGGGCAAGAGACCCAGTACTTC	CASSTGGQETQYF	.	TRBJ2-5	TRBV18	TRBD2
TGTGCCAGCAGCTCGGACAGGGGCACAGATACGCAGTATTTT	CASSSDRGTDTQYF	.	TRBJ2-3	TRBV5-6	TRBD1
TGTGCCAGCTCACCGGTGGGGACTAGCGGGAGGGCCTTTGGCGAGCAGTACTTC	CASSPVGTSGRAFGEQYF	.	TRBJ2-7	TRBV18	TRBD2
TGTGCCAGCAACGGGGGTTGGGGCTACACCTTC	CASNGGWGYTF	.	TRBJ1-2	TRBV25-1	.
TGTGCCTGGAGTGTACGGAGGCCCGCAATGAACACTGAAGCTTTCTTT	CAWSVRRPAMNTEAFF	.	TRBJ1-1	TRBV30	.
TGTGCCAGCAGTTATGGACAGGCTAGCACAGATACGCAGTATTTT	CASSYGQASTDTQYF	.	TRBJ2-3	TRBV6-5	TRBD1
TGTGCCAGCAACCTGGGGGGTGTTCGGACCGGGGAGCTGTTTTTT	CASNLGGVRTGELFF	.	TRBJ2-2	TRBV5-6	.
TGTGCCAGCAGCCACTGGGGAGGCACCGGGGAGCTGTTTTTT	CASSHWGGTGELFF	.	TRBJ2-2	TRBV14	.
TGTGCCAGCAGTGCCTCCCGCGGGGGCGCGGAAAACACCATATATTTT	CASSASRGGAENTIYF	.	TRBJ1-3	TRBV6-1	.
TGTGCCAGCAGTCCGCTACCCGGGACACCTGACTCCGGGGAGCTGTTTTTT	CASSPLPGTPDSGELFF	.	TRBJ2-2	TRBV28	.
TGTGCCTCCCAAGCGGGATTAGGATACAATGAGCAGTTCTTC	CASQAGLGYNEQFF	once	TRBJ2-1	TRBV30	TRBD2
TGTGCCAGCAGTGGACAACTACCGGGGACCGGGGAGCTGTTTTTT	CASSGQLPGTGELFF	.	TRBJ2-2	TRBV2	.
TGCAGCGCGGGGGAGGGGAGGACCGGGGAGCTGTTTTTT	CSAGEGRTGELFF	.	TRBJ2-2	TRBV29-1	TRBD2
TGCAGCGCTGAAACAGGGGAATCCACTTACGAAGCTTTCTTT	CSAETGESTYEAFF	.	TRBJ1-1	TRBV29-1	TRBD1
TGTGCCATCAGTGAGTCGCGGAGCGGGAGCTCTTACGAGCAGTACTTC	CAISESRSGSSYEQYF	.	TRBJ2-7	TRBV10-3	TRBD2
TGCGCCAGCAGTGAGAACAGGGAGTACGAGCAGTACTTC	CASSENREYEQYF	.	TRBJ2-7	TRBV10-1	.
TGTGCCAGCTCACCGACTAGCGGGAGTAGGGGAACCGGGGAGCTGTTTTTT	CASSPTSGSRGTGELFF	.	TRBJ2-2	TRBV18	TRBD2
TGTGCCTGGAACCCGGGACACCCAACTAATGAAAAACTGTTTTTT	CAWNPGHPTNEKLFF	.	TRBJ1-4	TRBV30	.
TGTGCCAGCAGCGGACTAGGCCCGAGCTCTGGAAACACCATATATTTT	CASSGLGPSSGNTIYF	.	TRBJ1-3	TRBV9	.
TGTGCCAGCAGCCGGTCCGGGACTTCACAAGAGACCCAGTACTTC	CASSRSGTSQETQYF	.	TRBJ2-5	TRBV6-5	.
TGTGCCAGCAGGAGGGTCGCGAACACCGGGGAGCTGTTTTTT	CASRRVANTGELFF	.	TRBJ2-2	TRBV6-1	.
TGTGCCTGGACCGGGGGGGCGAATCAGCCCCAGCATTTT	CAWTGGANQPQHF	.	TRBJ1-5	TRBV30	.
TGCGCCAGCAGCTCTACCCCCGGACAGGGGTACACCATATATTTT	CASSSTPGQGYTIYF	.	TRBJ1-3	TRBV5-1	TRBD1
TGTGCCAGCAGCCCAGGTACTAGCGGGGTGAGGGCGGGTACCCAGTACTTC	CASSPGTSGVRAGTQYF	.	TRBJ2-5	TRBV7-6	TRBD2
TGCGCCAGCAGCCAAGAACGTGGGGCCAGCGTCACCACCGGGGAGCTGTTTTTT	CASSQERGASVTTGELFF	once	TRBJ2-2	TRBV4-1	.
TGTGCCAGCTCAACGAAAAATTTGGGGCTGGCTGAAAAACTGTTTTTT	CASSTKNLGLAEKLFF	.	TRBJ1-4	TRBV18	.
TGTGCCAGTACCCGACAGGGGAGCGCCGGGGAGCTGTTTTTT	CASTRQGSAGELFF	.	TRBJ2-2	TRBV19	TRBD1
TGTGCCAGCAGCCCGCATAGCGGGAGTTTGGGAAATGAGCAGTTCTTC	CASSPHSGSLGNEQFF	.	TRBJ2-1	TRBV11-3	TRBD2
TGTGCCTGGAGTGTAACAGGGCGTAGCAATCAGCCCCAGCATTTT	CAWSVTGRSNQPQHF	.	TRBJ1-5	TRBV30	.
TGTGCCAGCAGCCCAGGGGAGCGGTTTGAGACCCAGTACTTC	CASSPGERFETQYF	.	TRBJ2-5	TRBV5-4	.
TGTGCCAGCAGCTTAGTGGCTAGCACAGATACGCAGTATTTT	CASSLVASTDTQYF	.	TRBJ2-3	TRBV13	.
TGTGCCAGCAGCTTTCGGGTTAGACAGACGAACACCGGGGAGCTGTTTTTT	CASSFRVRQTNTGELFF	.	TRBJ2-2	TRBV5-6	.
TGTGCCAGTACCCTGACTAGCGGGAGGCCTCTTGGACAGTTCTTC	CASTLTSGRPLGQFF	.	TRBJ2-1	TRBV19	TRBD2
TGTGCCAGCAGCTTAGCCCGGGTTGGACAGCCCCAGCATTTT	CASSLARVGQPQHF	few	TRBJ1-5	TRBV7-7	.
TGTGCCAGCTCACCGAAAAGTGGACTAGCGGGCCGGCAGTTCTTC	CASSPKSGLAGRQFF	.	TRBJ2-1	TRBV18	TRBD2
TGTGCCAGCAGCTTGATACGGGGCGGGGAGCTGTTTTTT	CASSLIRGGELFF	.	TRBJ2-2	TRBV5-6	.
TGCGCCAGCAGTAGGGGGAAGACTACAGATACGCAGTATTTT	CASSRGKTTDTQYF	.	TRBJ2-3	TRBV10-1	.
TGTGCCAGTAGTATAGGGCGGAGACAAGAGACCCAGTACTTC	CASSIGRRQETQYF	.	TRBJ2-5	TRBV19	.
TGCAGCGTTGACTCGCCCTCGTTTAGCGGGATCCCAGATACGCAGTATTTT	CSVDSPSFSGIPDTQYF	.	TRBJ2-3	TRBV29-1	TRBD2
TGTGCCAGCAGCAGCGACAGTAACTATGGCTACACCTTC	CASSSDSNYGYTF	.	TRBJ1-2	TRBV16	.
TGTGCCAGCAGCGTAGCGCCGGGACAGGGCTCCTCTGGGGCCAACGTCCTGACTTTC	CASSVAPGQGSSGANVLTF	.	TRBJ2-6	TRBV9	TRBD1